This entry lists 10 T cell receptor beta chains sequenced from one sample in a study of HIV-infected patients and healthy controls. Roughly three months, about 14 weeks, into antiretroviral therapy, follow-up blood was collected. The repertoire came from unfractionated whole blood and reflected all unsorted peripheral T cells. Alpha and beta constant-region primers primed reverse transcription of approximately 500 ng RNA. Each of the alpha and beta chains got its own library through chain-specific third strand synthesis with indices. Via MiXCR, TCRdb re-called the 5' RACE reads, giving one row per CDR3 protein. The data contain about 14,000 distinct CDR3 sequences, 12% of them seen just once; the ten biggest clones take up around 40%. The source material was blood, sampled during antiretroviral therapy. All receptors derive from an adult with HIV infection. The donor label of this sample is uncertain.

This clonotype was seen many times. The chain couples TRBV29-1 to TRBJ2-5, with D possibly being TRBD2 (5 bases). Germline CDR1 and CDR2: SQVTM and ANQGSEA. This CDR3 has 14 amino acids. V was cut by 0 bases and J by 7 bases, with 15 bases left in between. The CDR3 DNA is TGCAGCGTTGAAGATGAGGGCGTTCAGGTGACCCAGTACTTC. It specifies CSVEDEGVQVTQYF.

This clonotype was found many times. The chain couples TRBV12-3 or TRBV12-4 to TRBJ2-7; D possibly corresponds to TRBD2 (5 bases). With 3 bases removed from V and 2 bases from J, the gap between germline ends came to 11 bases. The CDR3 loop spans 14 amino acids. CDR3 DNA: TGTGCCAGCAGTTTTAGTCCTAGCCCCTACGAGCAGTACTTC. It yields the protein CASSFSPSPYEQYF.

At least ten counts were recorded for this clonotype. V is TRBV7-2 and J is TRBJ2-1, with 10 bases fitting TRBD2. The J segment lost 5 bases and the V segment lost 5 bases, leaving 9 bases of the junction unmatched. The CDR3 contains 16 residues. The germline CDR1 and CDR2 sequences are SGHTA and FQGNSA. The CDR3: CASSTQGLAPNNEQFF. The CDR3 bases are TGTGCCAGCAGCACACAGGGACTAGCGCCGAACAATGAGCAGTTCTTC.

This clonotype was seen at least ten times. CDR3 sequence reads: CASSPTLGREGSYEQYF. The CDR3 coding sequence is TGTGCCAGCAGCCCCACCCTCGGGCGGGAGGGTTCCTACGAGCAGTACTTC. The V and J genes are TRBV7-2 and TRBJ2-7, with TRBD2 identical over 9 bases. The J segment lost 1 base and the V segment lost 5 bases, leaving 12 bases of the junction unmatched. Germline V gene sequence: CDR1 SGHTA, CDR2 FQGNSA. The CDR3 is 17 residues long. The variable domain in full, completed from reference TRBV7-2 and TRBJ2-7, reads GAGVSQSPSNKVTEKGKDVELRCDPISGHTALYWYRQSLGQGLEFLIYFQGNSAPDKSGLPSDRFSAERTGGSVSTLTIQRTQQEDSAVYLCASSPTLGREGSYEQYFGPGTRLTVT.

This clonotype has a count of ten or more. V is TRBV4-1 and J is TRBJ2-3; the match to TRBD2 covers 11 bases. The CDR3 runs 16 residues. With V trimmed by 4 bases and J by 4 bases, 7 bases remained unmatched. CDR1 MGHRA and CDR2 YSYEKL come from the germline V gene. The CDR3 is CASSRLTSGSADTQYF. CDR3 coding DNA: TGCGCCAGCAGCCGCCTTACTAGCGGGAGCGCAGATACGCAGTATTTT.

This rearrangement joins TRBV19 to TRBJ1-5; TRBD1 is a possible D gene (6 bases). CDR1 is LNHDA and CDR2 is SQIVND in the germline V gene (reference sequence). CDR3 length: 14 residues. V was cut by 7 bases and J by 2 bases, with 12 bases left in between. The CDR3: CASTTGQRNQPQHF. As DNA, the CDR3 is TGTGCCAGTACCACGGGACAACGCAATCAGCCCCAGCATTTT.

In this sample, this clonotype turned up many times. The chain carries TRBV12-3 or TRBV12-4 and TRBJ1-3; 9 nucleotides match TRBD1. J gave up 4 bases and V 6 bases, and 10 bases lay outside the gene matches. This CDR3 contains 16 residues. The CDR3, as DNA: TGTGCCAGCAGAACCGGGACAGGGAAAGAAGGAAACACCATATATTTT. Translating it yields CASRTGTGKEGNTIYF.

This clonotype was seen more than once but under ten times. V and J are TRBV7-3 and TRBJ2-7; weak D call: TRBD1 (5 bases). Germline V gives CDR1 SGHTA, CDR2 FQGTGA. The CDR3 length is 13 residues. V gave up 5 bases and J gave up 8 bases, with 16 bases separating them. DNA of the CDR3: TGTGCCAGCAGCCCCAGGGCCGCAGGGAAGCAGTACTTC. The encoded protein is CASSPRAAGKQYF.

The chain recombines TRBV24-1 with TRBJ2-5; 8 nucleotides line up with TRBD1. The CDR3 spans 15 residues. Germline loops: CDR1 KGHDR, CDR2 SFDVKD. V gave up 3 bases and J gave up 5 bases; unmatched junction bases: 7. This chain's CDR3 is CATSDGQGVRETQYF. For the CDR3, the DNA is TGTGCCACCAGTGATGGACAGGGAGTGAGGGAGACCCAGTACTTC.

This clonotype was detected many times. The V and J genes are TRBV20-1 and TRBJ2-5, with D perhaps being TRBD1 or TRBD2 (5 bases each). The CDR3 spans 12 residues. Per the germline V gene, CDR1 is DFQATT and CDR2 is SNEGSKA (reference sequence). V lost 5 bases to trimming and J lost 7 bases, with 14 bases between them. The CDR3 protein is CSAYGTFGTQYF. CDR3 DNA: TGCAGTGCTTACGGGACCTTCGGGACCCAGTACTTC.